The 14 T cell receptor beta chains in this list originate from one sample, sequenced in a study of identical twins. TCRdb re-called the 5' RACE reads through MiXCR, storing one row per CDR3 protein. The data show fewer than 550,000 distinct CDR3 sequences, roughly an eighth seen once. This sample also appeared in a second study, on yellow fever vaccine responses in identical twins.

The specimen sequenced was CD4+ T cells sorted from blood. The origin of the receptors is a woman aged 18-35 years in good health.

CDR3: CASSLAVSGSLETQYF. In nucleotides, the CDR3 is TGCGCCAGCAGCTTGGCGGTTAGCGGGAGTCTGGAGACCCAGTACTTC. The V and J genes are TRBV5-1 and TRBJ2-5; TRBD2 agrees at 9 bases. The ends lost 0 bases at V and 5 bases at J; junction bases unmatched: 8. From germline, CDR1 is SGHRS and CDR2 YFSETQ. The CDR3 totals 16 residues. The complete variable domain, with remaining parts taken from reference TRBV5-1 and TRBJ2-5, reads KAGVTQTPRYLIKTRGQQVTLSCSPISGHRSVSWYQQTPGQGLQFLFEYFSETQRNKGNFPGRFSGRQFSNSRSEMNVSTLELGDSALYLCASSLAVSGSLETQYFGPGTRLLVL.

This clonotype was recorded at least ten times. The chain couples TRBV11-2 to TRBJ2-2, with D maybe TRBD2 (7 bases). The CDR3 is 18 amino acids. Trimming stripped 4 bases from V and 3 bases from J, with 21 bases between. CDR1 SGHAT and CDR2 FQNNGV come from the germline V gene. CDR3 DNA sequence: TGTGCCAGCAGCTCCAGGGGCGGACTAGTTGTGTACACCGGGGAGCTGTTTTTT. The encoded protein is CASSSRGGLVVYTGELFF. Supplemented by reference TRBV11-2 and TRBJ2-2, the full variable domain reads EAGVAQSPRYKIIEKRQSVAFWCNPISGHATLYWYQQILGQGPKLLIQFQNNGVVDDSQLPKDRFSAERLKGVDSTLKIQPAKLEDSAVYLCASSSRGGLVVYTGELFFGEGSRLTVL.

This clonotype was found a few times. The chain is built from TRBV20-1 and TRBJ2-7; 9 nucleotides agree with TRBD2. The CDR3 is 14 residues long. The V and J ends lost 5 bases and 0 bases, in that order; junction bases with no gene match: 5. From germline, CDR1 is DFQATT and CDR2 SNEGSKA (reference sequence). CDR3 DNA: TGCAGTGCTCGCCTAGCGGGGAACTCCTACGAGCAGTACTTC. This gives the protein CSARLAGNSYEQYF.

There are a few counts of this clonotype. This sequence joins TRBV24-1 and TRBJ2-5; 10 positions match TRBD2. V was pared by 4 bases and J by 3 bases, with 7 bases of the junction left unmatched. The germline CDR1 and CDR2 sequences are KGHDR and SFDVKD. CDR3 length: 16 residues. The chain's CDR3 is CATSDRWTSGKETQYF. In nucleotides, the CDR3 is TGTGCCACCAGTGACAGATGGACTAGCGGCAAAGAGACCCAGTACTTC.

The chain links TRBV6-1 to TRBJ2-3, with TRBD2 as a possible D gene (5 bases). This CDR3 spans 14 amino acids. V lost 6 bases and J 2 bases, leaving 12 bases between the germline ends. Germline CDR1 MNHNS, CDR2 SASEGT. For the CDR3, the DNA is TGTGCCAGCAGATTTACGGGGATCACAGATACGCAGTATTTT. This gives the protein CASRFTGITDTQYF.

This clonotype has more than one count but fewer than ten. The chain couples TRBV11-2 to TRBJ2-3, with TRBD2 matching over 8 bases. Germline V gives CDR1 SGHAT, CDR2 FQNNGV. The V gene end was trimmed by 5 bases and the J gene end by 3 bases; junction bases not matched to a gene: 16. The CDR3 has 18 residues. The CDR3 protein is CASSPFGRGAVVTDTQYF. Written as DNA, the CDR3 is TGTGCCAGCAGCCCTTTTGGGCGGGGGGCGGTAGTAACAGATACGCAGTATTTT.

The chain links TRBV7-2 to TRBJ2-5, with D possibly matching TRBD2 (6 bases). V was trimmed by 7 bases and J by 5 bases, leaving 14 bases between them. CDR1 is SGHTA, CDR2 FQGNSA, per germline. The CDR3 sequence is 13 residues long. The CDR3 loop is CASNRGGGETQYF. DNA of the CDR3: TGTGCCAGCAACCGGGGTGGAGGGGAGACCCAGTACTTC.

V usage is TRBV6-5 and J usage is TRBJ2-5; D unresolved. The CDR3 has 11 residues. Germline CDR1 and CDR2: MNHEY and SVGAGI. V lost 3 bases, J lost 7 bases, and 6 bases lay in between. The CDR3, as DNA: TGTGCCAGCAGTTATTTTGGGACCCAGTACTTC. Translating gives CASSYFGTQYF.

This clonotype was picked up one time. The chain links TRBV6-1 to TRBJ1-1, with D unclear. CDR3 size: 14 residues. Germline CDR1 reads MNHNS; CDR2 reads SASEGT. V was pared by 5 bases and J by 0 bases, with 10 bases between. The CDR3 reads CASSSIELNTEAFF. CDR3 nucleotide sequence: TGTGCCAGCAGTAGTATAGAGTTGAACACTGAAGCTTTCTTT.

The chain links TRBV29-1 to TRBJ2-3; TRBD1 matches at 7 bases. The CDR3 covers 14 residues. J was trimmed by 2 bases and V by 7 bases; bases with no gene match: 9. Germline V CDR1 and CDR2: SQVTM, ANQGSEA. Here the CDR3 reads CSGTGTASTDTQYF. CDR3 DNA: TGCAGCGGAACCGGGACAGCCTCCACAGATACGCAGTATTTT.

This rearrangement joins TRBV10-3 to TRBJ2-6; 7 bases align to TRBD2. The CDR3 covers 18 residues. The ends lost 0 bases at V and 6 bases at J; junction bases unmatched: 11. Germline values: CDR1 ENHRY, CDR2 SYGVKD. In nucleotides, the CDR3 is TGTGCCATCAGTGAGTCGGGGAGGGGTGCGCGAGAGGCCAACGTCCTGACTTTC. It translates to CAISESGRGAREANVLTF.

This clonotype appeared many times. The chain links TRBV20-1 to TRBJ2-7, with TRBD1 matching 11 bases. Losses at the gene ends were 3 bases for V and 4 bases for J; bases not matched to a gene: 5. The V gene's germline CDR1 is DFQATT and CDR2 SNEGSKA (reference sequence). The CDR3 extends over 14 amino acids. The CDR3 region has the DNA TGCAGTGCTAGGAACGGACAGGGGGCTTACGAGCAGTACTTC. Its protein is CSARNGQGAYEQYF.

The chain recombines TRBV7-9 with TRBJ2-7; TRBD1 matches 10 bases. The CDR3 has 14 residues. V dropped 5 bases and J dropped 6; count of bases not matched to a gene: 7. Germline loops: CDR1 SEHNR, CDR2 FQNEAQ (reference sequence). CDR3 amino acids: CASSRRDRGGEQYF. DNA of the CDR3: TGTGCCAGCAGCCGCCGGGACAGGGGAGGCGAGCAGTACTTC. The full variable domain, with the rest looked up from reference TRBV7-9 and TRBJ2-7, is DTGVSQNPRHKITKRGQNVTFRCDPISEHNRLYWYRQTLGQGPEFLTYFQNEAQLEKSRLLSDRFSAERPKGSFSTLEIQRTEQGDSAMYLCASSRRDRGGEQYFGPGTRLTVT.

This clonotype was picked up many times. The V call is TRBV7-8, the J call TRBJ2-7; 9 bases align to TRBD1. Germline loops: CDR1 SGHVS, CDR2 FQNEAQ. V shed 3 bases, J shed 3 bases, and the junction held 3 bases outside the gene matches. This CDR3 region has 14 residues. CDR3 in amino acids: CASSFDRGYYEQYF. In nucleotides, the CDR3 is TGTGCCAGCAGCTTTGACAGGGGGTACTACGAGCAGTACTTC.